This T cell receptor (beta chain) was identified in a study of beta chain features in type 1 diabetes. Study-wide results and limits: When VDJ junctions were examined, type 1 diabetes patients showed fewer insertions and more deletions.

In the case of this clone: Its antigen remains unknown.

Sequenced material consisted of expressed TCRB transcripts (all of the isolated RNA was reverse transcribed). Deep immunoSEQ sequencing covered naive, central memory and regulatory T cell samples. This table comes from immunoSEQ multiplex PCR, and its TCRdb copy is limited to in-frame clones, with some not included. Among about 620,000 clones, roughly a sixth were seen once, and the ten largest hold about 0.097%. CDR3 length: 14 amino acids. Losses at the gene ends were 3 bases for V and 5 bases for J; bases not matched to a gene: 3. CDR1 is SGHNT and CDR2 is YYREEE in the germline V gene (reference sequence). Using CD45RO/CCR7/CD25/CD127/CD95/CD27, CD4+ naive, central memory, regulatory and stem cell-like memory cells were sorted. Post-sort purity exceeded 95% for all sorted populations.

The sequenced sample consisted of naive CD4+ T cells from blood. J is TRBJ2-5 and V is TRBV5-4; 11 bases match TRBD1. The source is a man younger than 35 in good health. The CDR3, as DNA: TGTGCCAGCAGCTCCGGGACAGGGGGTGAGACCCAGTACTTC. Protein product: CASSSGTGGETQYF.